The 5 T cell receptor beta chains reported below all come from one sample, sequenced in a study of CD8+ T cells in alopecia areata. Extracted from the samples, RNA was reverse transcribed into cDNA to serve as the sequencing template. Using immunoSEQ multiplex PCR, the repertoire was profiled, and TCRdb retains in-frame clones only, with some absent. The data show approximately 160,000 clones, with 55% to 75% seen just once and around 14% held by the top ten. Treatment of the sample: oral pan-JAK inhibitor, 5-10 mg twice daily. Specimen: CD4+ T cells sorted from blood, collected at week 24, from a patient treated with tofacitinib. These receptors were obtained from a human donor with alopecia areata.

The chain has TRBV6-5 and TRBJ1-4; 7 nucleotides agree with TRBD1. V was pared by 5 bases and J by 6 bases, with 6 bases of the junction left unmatched. Germline loops: CDR1 MNHEY, CDR2 SVGAGI. The CDR3 is 14 amino acids. The CDR3 region has the DNA TGTGCCAGCAGTCCGGGACAGCTGCATGAAAAACTGTTTTTT. It encodes CASSPGQLHEKLFF.

This clone occurred a few times. The chain employs TRBV10-3 and TRBJ1-2; unclear D gene. CDR3 length: 13 residues. The germline CDR1 and CDR2 sequences are ENHRY and SYGVKD. The ends were cut back, 2 bases at V and 7 bases at J, with 11 bases in the middle. The CDR3 here is CAISEKTGGGYTF. The CDR3 nucleotides read TGTGCCATCAGTGAGAAGACTGGAGGTGGCTACACCTTC.

In this sample, this clone turned up a few times. The gene calls are TRBV2 and TRBJ2-2; unclear D gene. The V end lost 5 bases, the J end lost 9 bases, and 7 bases lay between the germline ends. This CDR3 is built from 11 residues. Per germline, CDR1 SNHLY and CDR2 FYNNEI. CDR3 DNA sequence: TGTGCCAGCAGTCTCCTTAGGGAGCTGTTTTTT. Translated: CASSLLRELFF.

The CDR3 here is CAWRQGREQFF. The CDR3 bases are TGTGCCTGGAGACAGGGGCGTGAGCAGTTCTTC. The V gene is TRBV30, the J gene TRBJ2-1; TRBD1 matches 7 bases. CDR1 is GTSNPN, CDR2 SVGIG, per germline (reference sequence). The V and J ends lost 3 bases and 9 bases, in that order; junction bases with no gene match: 2. CDR3 size: 11 residues. Complete variable domain (other parts from reference TRBV30 and TRBJ2-1): SQTIHQWPATLVQPVGSPLSLECTVEGTSNPNLYWYRQAAGRGLQLLFYSVGIGQISSEVPQNLSASRPQDRQFILSSKKLLLSDSGFYLCAWRQGREQFFGPGTRLTVL.

The CDR3 region is CAWSDAQGATYEQYF. The CDR3, as DNA: TGTGCCTGGAGCGATGCGCAGGGGGCAACCTACGAGCAGTACTTC. The V call is TRBV30, the J call TRBJ2-7, with 8 nucleotides matching TRBD1. This CDR3 comprises 15 residues. V dropped 3 bases and J dropped 2; count of bases not matched to a gene: 9. Per germline, CDR1 GTSNPN and CDR2 SVGIG (reference sequence).